The 17 T cell receptor beta chains presented below share a single source sample, sequenced in a study of shared clonotypes between healthy human individuals. Libraries were prepared by immunoSEQ multiplex PCR; TCRdb keeps only in-frame clonotypes and omits some of them. The table shows about 2 million clones, with about 95% occurring only once. Sequencing was performed on naive CD4+ T cells sorted from blood. Subset indicated: CD45RA+ positively selected. The receptor set was obtained from a man between 18 and 35 years old in good health.

This sequence joins TRBV7-9 and TRBJ1-4; no reliable D call. Germline lookup yields CDR1 SEHNR and CDR2 FQNEAQ (reference sequence). Trimming took 7 bases from V and 1 from J, leaving 10 bases between them. This CDR3 comprises 14 residues. CDR3: CASTVGITNEKLFF. The CDR3 nucleotides read TGTGCCAGCACTGTTGGGATAACTAATGAAAAACTGTTTTTT.

The rearrangement links TRBV7-2 to TRBJ2-1; 7 nucleotides line up with TRBD2. Per the germline V gene, CDR1 is SGHTA and CDR2 is FQGNSA. Germline trimming cut 6 bases from V and 2 bases from J; bases unmatched to any gene: 4. CDR3 length equals 14 residues. CDR3 in DNA: TGTGCCAGCAGGGGTGGGACTACCTACAATGAGCAGTTCTTC. Amino acid sequence: CASRGGTTYNEQFF.

This clone has a single count. The rearrangement links TRBV5-6 to TRBJ1-2, with D possibly TRBD1 on 5 matching bases. The V end was cut by 3 bases, the J end by 4 bases, with 16 bases between. CDR1 is SGHDT and CDR2 is YYEEEE in the germline V gene. This CDR3 spans 15 amino acids. CDR3 residues: CASSSLEGLGYGYTF. The CDR3 DNA follows: TGTGCCAGCAGCTCCCTGGAGGGGCTTGGCTATGGCTACACCTTC.

This sequence joins TRBV6-6 and TRBJ1-6; D remains ambiguous. Germline loops: CDR1 MNHNY, CDR2 SVGAGI (reference sequence). The CDR3 covers 14 residues. Trimming shortened V by 1 base and J by 7 bases, and 8 bases separated the two germline ends. The DNA of the CDR3 is TGTGCCAGCAGTTACTTACAGAGCAATTCACCCCTCCACTTT. Translating gives CASSYLQSNSPLHF.

The rearrangement links TRBV30 to TRBJ2-2, with D possibly being TRBD2 (5 bases). The CDR3 runs 18 residues. Looked up from germline, CDR1 is GTSNPN and CDR2 is SVGIG (reference sequence). V lost 5 bases, J lost 1 base, and 23 bases lay in between. The DNA for the CDR3 is TGTGCCTGGGAGCGGAAGGCCTATACATTGAAGAACACCGGGGAGCTGTTTTTT. This sequence encodes CAWERKAYTLKNTGELFF. The full variable domain, completed using reference TRBV30 and TRBJ2-2, is SQTIHQWPATLVQPVGSPLSLECTVEGTSNPNLYWYRQAAGRGLQLLFYSVGIGQISSEVPQNLSASRPQDRQFILSSKKLLLSDSGFYLCAWERKAYTLKNTGELFFGEGSRLTVL.

This chain connects TRBV10-3 to TRBJ1-3; no clear D gene. The CDR3 extends over 17 amino acids. CDR1 is ENHRY, CDR2 SYGVKD, per germline. V was trimmed by 0 bases and J by 0 bases, leaving 12 bases between them. The CDR3 DNA follows: TGTGCCATCAGTGAGTCGGTAGACTGGCGCTCTGGAAACACCATATATTTT. Translation: CAISESVDWRSGNTIYF.

This CDR3 reads CASSLEAVPSTDTQYF. CDR3 sequence (DNA): TGTGCCAGCAGCTTAGAAGCGGTACCTAGCACAGATACGCAGTATTTT. This chain uses TRBV11-2 with TRBJ2-3, with D perhaps TRBD2 (5 bases). V shed 0 bases and J shed 0 bases, with 10 bases lying between them. Per the germline V gene, CDR1 is SGHAT and CDR2 is FQNNGV. The CDR3 totals 16 residues.

The CDR3 sequence: CASSQGTTNQPQHF. The CDR3 region has the DNA TGCGCCAGCAGCCAAGGGACTACAAATCAGCCCCAGCATTTT. V usage is TRBV4-1 and J usage is TRBJ1-5; no definite D call. V lost 1 base to trimming and J lost 4 bases, with 8 bases between them. CDR1 MGHRA and CDR2 YSYEKL come from the germline V gene. This CDR3 has 14 residues.

The V gene is TRBV30, the J gene TRBJ1-6, with D unresolved. Trimming took 0 bases from V and 0 from J, leaving 6 bases between them. CDR1 and CDR2 from the germline V gene are GTSNPN and SVGIG (reference sequence). The CDR3 contains 15 residues. The CDR3 sequence: CAWSVPGSYNSPLHF. The DNA of the CDR3 is TGTGCCTGGAGTGTACCCGGCTCCTATAATTCACCCCTCCACTTT.

The J gene is TRBJ2-5, the V gene TRBV29-1; a possible D gene is TRBD1 (6 bases). This CDR3 has 14 residues. V dropped 6 bases and J dropped 3 bases, with 17 bases sitting between them. CDR1 and CDR2 (germline): SQVTM, ANQGSEA. CDR3 sequence reads: CSVSSTGLKETQYF. The CDR3 DNA reads TGCAGCGTCTCATCTACAGGGCTTAAAGAGACCCAGTACTTC.

As to this clone: The same CDR3 arises from other DNA sequences in this sample as well. The chain combines TRBV28 with TRBJ1-3; unclear D gene. The CDR3 contains 13 residues. Germline-derived CDR1 and CDR2 are MDHEN and SYDVKM. The germline V and J ends were trimmed by 3 bases and 3 bases, with 6 bases remaining between them. CDR3 residues: CASSLLSGNTIYF. CDR3 nucleotide sequence: TGTGCCAGCAGTTTGCTCAGTGGAAACACCATATATTTT. The full variable domain, in which reference TRBV28 and TRBJ1-3 provide the parts outside the CDR3, is DVKVTQSSRYLVKRTGEKVFLECVQDMDHENMFWYRQDPGLGLRLIYFSYDVKMKEKGDIPEGYSVSREKKERFSLILESASTNQTSMYLCASSLLSGNTIYFGEGSWLTVV.

V and J are TRBV27 and TRBJ1-2, with TRBD1 as a possible D gene (5 bases). The CDR3 contains 11 residues. The V gene's germline CDR1 is MNHEY and CDR2 SMNVEV (reference sequence). V was cut by 7 bases and J by 5 bases, with 8 bases left in between. CDR3 bases: TGTGCCAGCATCGGGGCATATGGCTACACCTTC. Encoded protein: CASIGAYGYTF.

In its sample, this clone was seen once. This chain links TRBV28 with TRBJ1-4; D is unclear. V was pared by 3 bases and J by 8 bases, with 13 bases between. This CDR3 contains 14 residues. In germline, CDR1 is MDHEN, CDR2 SYDVKM. The CDR3 bases are TGTGCCAGCAGTTTCGCGCAGAGAACAGAAAAACTGTTTTTT. This translates into CASSFAQRTEKLFF.

Worth noting for this clone: The same CDR3 also results from other DNA sequences found in this sample. CDR3 nucleotides: TGTGCCAGCAGTCGAGGGATTAGCTCCTACGAGCAGTACTTC. This sequence encodes CASSRGISSYEQYF. The chain couples TRBV6-5 to TRBJ2-7, with a tentative D call TRBD2 (5 bases). Germline V gives CDR1 MNHEY, CDR2 SVGAGI. V gave up 5 bases and J gave up 0 bases, with 11 bases separating them. The CDR3 runs to 14 residues.

The chain recombines TRBV5-1 with TRBJ1-4; 7 nucleotides match TRBD1. Germline values: CDR1 SGHRS, CDR2 YFSETQ. Trimming removed 5 bases from V and 8 bases from J; junction bases left unmatched: 6. CDR3 length: 13 residues. CDR3 nucleotide sequence: TGCGCCAGCAGTCGGGACAGAGGAGAAAAACTGTTTTTT. Its translation is CASSRDRGEKLFF.

V gene TRBV7-9 combines with J gene TRBJ2-7; D is unclear. V lost 2 bases to trimming and J lost 5 bases, with 10 bases between them. This CDR3 region has 13 residues. Germline CDR1 SEHNR, CDR2 FQNEAQ (reference sequence). This chain's CDR3 is CASSLSAPHEQYF. The CDR3 bases are TGTGCCAGCAGCTTAAGCGCCCCCCACGAGCAGTACTTC.

The J gene is TRBJ2-7, the V gene TRBV9, with 11 bases matching TRBD1. The CDR3 runs to 14 residues. The trim removed 4 bases at V and 4 bases at J, leaving 4 bases unmatched. Germline V gene sequence: CDR1 SGDLS, CDR2 YYNGEE. CDR3 loop: CASSLGTGGYEQYF. The CDR3 region has the DNA TGTGCCAGCAGCCTCGGGACAGGGGGATACGAGCAGTACTTC.